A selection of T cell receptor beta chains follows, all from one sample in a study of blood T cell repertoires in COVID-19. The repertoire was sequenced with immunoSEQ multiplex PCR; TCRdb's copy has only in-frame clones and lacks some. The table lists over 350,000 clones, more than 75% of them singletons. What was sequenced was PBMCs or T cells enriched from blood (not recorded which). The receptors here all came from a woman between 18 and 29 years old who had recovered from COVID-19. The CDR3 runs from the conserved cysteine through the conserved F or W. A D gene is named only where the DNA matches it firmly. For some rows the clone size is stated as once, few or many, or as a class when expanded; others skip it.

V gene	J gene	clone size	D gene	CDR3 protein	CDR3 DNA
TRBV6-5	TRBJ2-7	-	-	CASSRTESASYEQYF	TGTGCCAGCAGTAGGACAGAAAGCGCTTCCTACGAGCAGTACTTC
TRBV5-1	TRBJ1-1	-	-	CASSLEGVAGRTEAFF	TGCGCCAGCAGCTTGGAAGGGGTGGCAGGGCGGACTGAAGCTTTCTTT
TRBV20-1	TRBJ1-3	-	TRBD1	CSASHRGGNTIYF	TGCAGTGCTAGTCACAGGGGAGGAAACACCATATATTTT
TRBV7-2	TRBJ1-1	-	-	CASSLLFGAWTEAFF	TGTGCCAGCAGCTTACTCTTCGGAGCGTGGACTGAAGCTTTCTTT
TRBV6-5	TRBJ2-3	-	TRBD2	CASSYSKSRGDTQYF	TGTGCCAGCAGTTACTCGAAGTCGCGGGGGGATACGCAGTATTTT
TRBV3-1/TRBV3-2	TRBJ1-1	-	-	CASSPGIWATEAFF	TGTGCCAGCAGCCCAGGTATTTGGGCCACTGAAGCTTTCTTT
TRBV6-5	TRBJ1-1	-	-	CASSYLWGLGAEAFF	TGTGCCAGCAGTTACTTGTGGGGACTTGGGGCGGAAGCTTTCTTT
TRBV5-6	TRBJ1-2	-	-	CASSLARGYGYTF	TGTGCCAGCAGCTTGGCCCGAGGCTATGGCTACACCTTC
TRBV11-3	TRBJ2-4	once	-	CASSRRQGGENIQYF	TGTGCCAGCAGCCGCAGACAGGGCGGGGAAAACATTCAGTACTTC
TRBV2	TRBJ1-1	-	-	CASSDGLTGTEAFF	TGTGCCAGCAGCGACGGATTGACGGGCACTGAAGCTTTCTTT
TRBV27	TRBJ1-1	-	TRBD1	CASRTGGLNTEAFF	TGTGCCAGCAGGACAGGGGGCCTGAACACTGAAGCTTTCTTT
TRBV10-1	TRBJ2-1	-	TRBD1	CASSAGQGYNEQFF	TGCGCCAGCAGTGCGGGACAGGGTTACAATGAGCAGTTCTTC
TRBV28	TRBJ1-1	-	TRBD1	CASHLGDRAPTEAFF	TGTGCCAGTCACCTAGGGGACAGGGCTCCCACTGAAGCTTTCTTT
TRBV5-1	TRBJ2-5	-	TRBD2	CASSLGGTSGVETQYF	TGCGCCAGCAGCTTGGGCGGGACTAGCGGGGTGGAGACCCAGTACTTC
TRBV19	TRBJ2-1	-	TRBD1	CASKDRGRDNEQFF	TGTGCCAGTAAGGACAGGGGTAGAGACAATGAGCAGTTCTTC
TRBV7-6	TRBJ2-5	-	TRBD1	CASSLAGTGVTETQYF	TGTGCCAGCAGCTTAGCGGGGACAGGGGTAACAGAGACCCAGTACTTC
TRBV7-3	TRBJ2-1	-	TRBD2	CASSLTLAYNEQFF	TGTGCCAGCAGCTTAACACTAGCGTACAATGAGCAGTTCTTC
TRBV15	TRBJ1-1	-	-	CATSRVAAGGTEAFF	TGTGCCACCAGCAGAGTCGCCGCGGGGGGGACTGAAGCTTTCTTT
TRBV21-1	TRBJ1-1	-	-	CASSMNLATRTEAFF	TGTGCCAGCAGTATGAATTTAGCTACACGCACTGAAGCTTTCTTT
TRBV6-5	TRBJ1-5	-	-	CASSLAENRPQHF	TGTGCCAGCAGTCTAGCCGAGAACAGGCCCCAGCATTTT
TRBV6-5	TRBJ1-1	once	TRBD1	CASSSLTGAEAFF	TGTGCCAGCAGTTCCTTAACAGGGGCTGAAGCTTTCTTT
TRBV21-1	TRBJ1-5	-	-	CASSICPGTGIQPQHF	TGTGCCAGCAGCATATGTCCCGGGACAGGGATTCAGCCCCAGCATTTT
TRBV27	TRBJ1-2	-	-	CASSYLGGGTYGYTF	TGTGCCAGCAGTTACCTCGGGGGGGGGACCTATGGCTACACCTTC
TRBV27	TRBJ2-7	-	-	CASSLPPLSVGLANEQYF	TGTGCCAGCAGTTTACCCCCTCTCTCGGTGGGGCTGGCTAACGAGCAGTACTTC
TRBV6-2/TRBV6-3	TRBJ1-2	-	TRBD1	CASSSIPVWDRGDYGYTF	TGTGCCAGCAGTTCTATACCGGTCTGGGACAGGGGAGACTATGGCTACACCTTC
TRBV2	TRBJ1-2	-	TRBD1	CASRDRTGSNYGYTF	TGTGCCAGCAGGGATCGGACAGGGTCTAACTATGGCTACACCTTC
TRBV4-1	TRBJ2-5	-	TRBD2	CASSQVAGGAKETQYF	TGCGCCAGCAGCCAAGTGGCGGGAGGGGCGAAAGAGACCCAGTACTTC
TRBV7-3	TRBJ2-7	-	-	CASGSFGGEQYF	TGTGCCAGCGGATCCTTCGGGGGCGAGCAGTACTTC
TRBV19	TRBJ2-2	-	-	CASSMRSVGRSNTGELFF	TGTGCCAGTAGTATGAGAAGCGTGGGGAGATCGAACACCGGGGAGCTGTTTTTT
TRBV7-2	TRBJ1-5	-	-	CASSLFWHQPQHF	TGTGCCAGCAGCTTATTCTGGCATCAGCCCCAGCATTTT
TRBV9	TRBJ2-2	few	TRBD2	CASSPPTSAHMNTGELFF	TGTGCCAGCAGCCCTCCGACTAGCGCCCATATGAACACCGGGGAGCTGTTTTTT
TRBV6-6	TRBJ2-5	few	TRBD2	CASTRDYKETQYF	TGTGCCAGCACACGGGACTATAAAGAGACCCAGTACTTC
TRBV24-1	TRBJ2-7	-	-	CATEGPGGYEQYF	TGTGCCACCGAAGGGCCAGGGGGGTACGAGCAGTACTTC
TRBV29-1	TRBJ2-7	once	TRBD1	CSVDWDRGRGQYF	TGCAGCGTTGATTGGGACAGGGGGCGCGGGCAGTACTTC
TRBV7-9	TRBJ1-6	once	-	CASSLTQGINSPLHF	TGTGCCAGCAGCTTAACCCAGGGGATTAATTCACCCCTCCACTTT
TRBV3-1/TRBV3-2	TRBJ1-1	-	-	CASSKSSGYPEAFF	TGTGCCAGCAGCAAAAGTTCGGGTTATCCTGAAGCTTTCTTT
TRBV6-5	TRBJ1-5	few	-	CASSHKTGSNQPQHF	TGTGCCAGCAGCCATAAGACGGGTAGCAATCAGCCCCAGCATTTT
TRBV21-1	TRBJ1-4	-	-	CASSIRDSLFATNEKLFF	TGTGCCAGCAGCATACGGGACAGTCTATTTGCAACTAATGAAAAACTGTTTTTT
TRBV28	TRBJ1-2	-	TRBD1	CASSLTPSGTGLIGYGYTF	TGTGCCAGCAGTTTAACCCCTTCCGGGACAGGGTTGATAGGCTATGGCTACACCTTC
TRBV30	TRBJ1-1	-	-	CAWSVLAQEEAFF	TGTGCCTGGAGTGTACTGGCGCAAGAGGAGGCTTTCTTT
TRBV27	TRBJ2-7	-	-	CASSLRGAYHHEQYF	TGTGCCAGCAGCCTCAGGGGGGCGTACCATCACGAGCAGTACTTC
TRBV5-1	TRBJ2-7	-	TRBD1	CASSLAGQITSYEQYF	TGCGCCAGCAGCTTGGCGGGACAGATAACTTCCTACGAGCAGTACTTC
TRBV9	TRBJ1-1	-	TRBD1	CASSGTITTGSNTEAFF	TGTGCCAGCAGCGGAACAATCACGACAGGGAGTAACACTGAAGCTTTCTTT